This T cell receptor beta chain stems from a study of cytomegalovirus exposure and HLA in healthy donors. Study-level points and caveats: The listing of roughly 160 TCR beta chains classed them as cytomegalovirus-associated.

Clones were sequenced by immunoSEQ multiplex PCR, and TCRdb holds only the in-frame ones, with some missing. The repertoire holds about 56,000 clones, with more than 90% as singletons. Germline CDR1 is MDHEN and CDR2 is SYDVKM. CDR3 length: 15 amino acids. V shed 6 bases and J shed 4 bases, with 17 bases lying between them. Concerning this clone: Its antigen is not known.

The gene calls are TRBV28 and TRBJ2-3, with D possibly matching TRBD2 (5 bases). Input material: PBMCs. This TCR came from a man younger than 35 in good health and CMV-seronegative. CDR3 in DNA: TGTGCCAGCAGACCTACAGACCCCGGGGCAGATACGCAGTATTTT. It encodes CASRPTDPGADTQYF. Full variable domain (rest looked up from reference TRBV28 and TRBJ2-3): DVKVTQSSRYLVKRTGEKVFLECVQDMDHENMFWYRQDPGLGLRLIYFSYDVKMKEKGDIPEGYSVSREKKERFSLILESASTNQTSMYLCASRPTDPGADTQYFGPGTRLTVL.